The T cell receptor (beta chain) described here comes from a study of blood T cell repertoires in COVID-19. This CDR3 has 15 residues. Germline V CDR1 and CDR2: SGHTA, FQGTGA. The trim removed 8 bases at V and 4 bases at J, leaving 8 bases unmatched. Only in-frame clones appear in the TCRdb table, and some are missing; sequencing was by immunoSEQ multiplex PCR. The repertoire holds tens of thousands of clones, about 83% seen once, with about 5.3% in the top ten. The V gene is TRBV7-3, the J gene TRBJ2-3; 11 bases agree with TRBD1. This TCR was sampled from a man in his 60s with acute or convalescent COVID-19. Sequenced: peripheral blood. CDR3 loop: CASSPQGQGADTQYF. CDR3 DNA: TGTGCCAGCTCACCTCAGGGACAGGGGGCAGATACGCAGTATTTT.